This T cell receptor beta chain was profiled in a study of regulatory T cells in long-lasting Graves disease. The overall study: Over 5 years of antithyroid drugs plus positive TSH receptor antibodies defined persistent Graves' disease. Points from the study as a whole: Persistent disease was characterized by preferential usage of TRBV28, TRBJ1-2 and TRBJ2-5. Persistent cases of Graves' showed reduced TCR diversity relative to newly diagnosed patients.

With iRepertoire HTBI primers and Arm-PCR of CDR3 regions, TCR beta libraries were built. TCRdb processed the multiplex PCR reads anew with MiXCR; each CDR3 protein has one entry. The data show about 470,000 distinct CDR3 sequences, roughly 21% seen once. The CDR3 extends over 13 amino acids. CDR1 and CDR2 (germline): DFQATT, SNEGSKA (reference sequence). V lost 2 bases to trimming and J lost 13 bases, with 20 bases between them. Worth noting for this clonotype: Its antigen is as yet unknown.

Time point in this sample: persistent/refractory GD, antithyroid drugs over 5 years with positive TRAb. Preparation of the TCR library used RNA extracted from PBMCs. American Thyroid Association guidelines served as the basis for diagnosing Graves' disease. Material: peripheral blood mononuclear cells (PBMCs), obtained when the disease was refractory, from a patient treated with antithyroid drugs. This clonotype was sampled from a female donor with Graves disease. The chain is built from TRBV20-1 and TRBJ1-2; D might be TRBD1 (5 bases). The CDR3 reads CSARSGPQLAGTF. The CDR3 DNA reads as TGCAGTGCTAGATCAGGGCCACAGCTCGCAGGCACCTTC.